The next 30 T cell receptor beta chains were all read from a single sample in a study of blood T cell repertoires in COVID-19. Repertoires were generated with immunoSEQ multiplex PCR, while TCRdb's copy carries only in-frame clones and drops some. The repertoire holds over 85,000 clones, with 80% to 95% as singletons. The sequencing sample was made of peripheral blood. The receptors originated from a young man with acute or convalescent COVID-19.

The chain joins TRBV19 to TRBJ1-5; perhaps TRBD1 as D (5 bases). Looked up from germline, CDR1 is LNHDA and CDR2 is SQIVND (reference sequence). V was shortened by 3 bases and J by 7 bases, with 16 bases between the two germline ends. The length of the CDR3 is 15 residues. The CDR3 sequence: CASSIGGGTGQPQHF. The CDR3 nucleotides read TGTGCCAGTAGTATCGGGGGGGGGACCGGGCAGCCCCAGCATTTT.

The rearrangement links TRBV18 to TRBJ2-1; TRBD2 aligns across 7 bases. The junction had 7 bases not matched to a gene; V was cut back by 0 bases and J by 5 bases. CDR3 length: 16 residues. The V gene's germline CDR1 is KGHSH and CDR2 LQKENI. The CDR3 region has the DNA TGTGCCAGCTCACCACCGAGACCTAGCGGAGACAATGAGCAGTTCTTC. This encodes CASSPPRPSGDNEQFF.

This clone was picked up one time. The chain employs TRBV30 and TRBJ2-5; 9 bases fit TRBD1. There are 16 residues in the CDR3. V trimming: 3 bases; J trimming: 1 base; junction bases outside the gene matches: 9. CDR1 and CDR2 from the germline V gene are GTSNPN and SVGIG (reference sequence). As DNA, the CDR3 is TGTGCCTGGAGGTTGGGACAGGGAGGGTTCCAAGAGACCCAGTACTTC. Protein product: CAWRLGQGGFQETQYF.

This clone occurred a few times. J is TRBJ1-6 and V is TRBV30; TRBD1 agrees at 9 bases. From germline, CDR1 is GTSNPN and CDR2 SVGIG (reference sequence). The CDR3 length is 16 residues. V trimming: 4 bases; J trimming: 10 bases; junction bases outside the gene matches: 14. CDR3 sequence reads: CAWTTPQGQGGSPLHF. In DNA form, the CDR3 reads TGTGCCTGGACGACACCCCAGGGACAGGGCGGGTCACCCCTCCACTTT.

The rearrangement joins TRBV5-1 to TRBJ2-1; no reliable D call. The germline V and J ends were trimmed by 1 base and 0 bases, with 11 bases remaining between them. In germline, CDR1 is SGHRS, CDR2 YFSETQ. The CDR3 has 16 residues. CDR3 bases: TGCGCCAGCAGCTTGACCCGCGGATCCTCCTACAATGAGCAGTTCTTC. Translation: CASSLTRGSSYNEQFF.

Here the CDR3 reads CASSDGTSGTGELFF. Here the CDR3 DNA reads TGTGCCAGCAGTGACGGGACTAGCGGCACCGGGGAGCTGTTTTTT. This chain connects TRBV27 to TRBJ2-2; 11 nucleotides agree with TRBD2. The junction had 3 bases not matched to a gene; V was cut back by 5 bases and J by 4 bases. The germline V gene has CDR1 MNHEY and CDR2 SMNVEV (reference sequence). The CDR3 is 15 residues long.

The chain couples TRBV5-6 to TRBJ1-1; a possible D gene is TRBD1 (6 bases). CDR3 length equals 18 residues. V lost 4 bases and J 3 bases, leaving 25 bases between the germline ends. Germline CDR1 reads SGHDT; CDR2 reads YYEEEE. CDR3 in DNA: TGTGCCAGCAGCGTAACTATTAATGCGGGGGCGCTGGACACTGAAGCTTTCTTT. This encodes CASSVTINAGALDTEAFF.

The chain combines TRBV4-1 with TRBJ1-4; tentatively, D is TRBD1 (5 bases). Germline CDR1 and CDR2: MGHRA and YSYEKL. Trimming cost V 4 bases and J 0 bases, with 9 bases left between them. The CDR3 consists of 15 residues. This chain's CDR3 is CASSPGLATNEKLFF. Here the CDR3 DNA reads TGCGCCAGCAGCCCGGGACTTGCAACTAATGAAAAACTGTTTTTT.

V usage is TRBV5-1 and J usage is TRBJ2-5; D is unclear. V lost 4 bases to trimming and J lost 5 bases, with 21 bases between them. The CDR3 runs to 16 residues. Germline V gives CDR1 SGHRS, CDR2 YFSETQ. CDR3 nucleotide sequence: TGCGCCAGCAGCCCCGAAAGAGCGTCCGACCGGGAGACCCAGTACTTC. Translated, it gives CASSPERASDRETQYF.

The chain carries TRBV18 and TRBJ2-3; D perhaps matches TRBD1 (5 bases). The CDR3 is 17 amino acids. Germline V gene sequence: CDR1 KGHSH, CDR2 LQKENI. The ends were cut back, 6 bases at V and 2 bases at J, with 21 bases in the middle. CDR3 nucleotide sequence: TGTGCCAGCTCCGAAAATGCAGGGTCAAGCTACACAGATACGCAGTATTTT. Its protein product is CASSENAGSSYTDTQYF.

The gene calls are TRBV5-1 and TRBJ1-6; 8 bases match TRBD1. This CDR3 is built from 17 residues. Per germline, CDR1 SGHRS and CDR2 YFSETQ. Trimming removed 5 bases from V and 0 bases from J; junction bases left unmatched: 7. The CDR3 spells CASRGQGGDSYNSPLHF. The CDR3 DNA reads as TGCGCCAGCAGAGGACAGGGTGGGGACTCCTATAATTCACCCCTCCACTTT. The full variable domain, rest sourced from reference TRBV5-1 and TRBJ1-6, is KAGVTQTPRYLIKTRGQQVTLSCSPISGHRSVSWYQQTPGQGLQFLFEYFSETQRNKGNFPGRFSGRQFSNSRSEMNVSTLELGDSALYLCASRGQGGDSYNSPLHFGNGTRLTVT.

This chain links TRBV9 with TRBJ1-1; a possible D gene is TRBD1 (5 bases). V was trimmed by 3 bases and J by 2 bases, leaving 14 bases between them. CDR3 length: 15 residues. Germline CDR1 SGDLS, CDR2 YYNGEE. The CDR3 region has the DNA TGTGCCAGCAGCGCCCGTGGGGCCCCAAACACTGAAGCTTTCTTT. Translating gives CASSARGAPNTEAFF.

The genes are TRBV6-1 and TRBJ1-4, with 8 bases aligning to TRBD1. The length of the CDR3 is 16 residues. Trimming at V came to 3 bases and at J to 3 bases, leaving 6 bases not matched to a gene. Germline CDR1 MNHNS, CDR2 SASEGT. The CDR3 sequence: CASSDTRGRANEKLFF. The DNA of the CDR3 is TGTGCCAGCAGTGATACCAGGGGGCGGGCTAATGAAAAACTGTTTTTT.

The rearrangement uses TRBV19 and TRBJ2-7, with D possibly TRBD1 on 6 matching bases. Germline V gene lookup returns CDR1 LNHDA and CDR2 SQIVND (reference sequence). This CDR3 is 13 amino acids long. V lost 7 bases, J lost 5 bases, and 15 bases lay in between. Here the CDR3 DNA reads TGTGCCAGTATAGGCCAGGGGCGGAACGAGCAGTACTTC. Its protein product is CASIGQGRNEQYF.

The chain employs TRBV10-1 and TRBJ2-5; possibly TRBD2 for D (5 bases). CDR1 and CDR2 from the germline V gene are WNHNN and SYGVQD (reference sequence). The CDR3 runs 14 residues. The germline V and J ends were trimmed by 2 bases and 4 bases, with 11 bases remaining between them. CDR3 amino acids: CASSEIGGGETQYF. The DNA for the CDR3 is TGCGCCAGCAGTGAGATAGGAGGAGGAGAGACCCAGTACTTC.

V usage is TRBV9 and J usage is TRBJ1-3, with no clear D. Deletions cut 1 base from V and 3 bases from J, with 2 bases between. Germline V gene data show CDR1 as SGDLS and CDR2 as YYNGEE. This CDR3 comprises 12 residues. The CDR3 nucleotides are TGTGCCAGCAGCGTATATGGAAACACCATATATTTT. This encodes CASSVYGNTIYF.

The chain joins TRBV12-3 or TRBV12-4 to TRBJ1-3; D is uncertain. Trimming shortened V by 6 bases and J by 0 bases, and 6 bases separated the two germline ends. This CDR3 spans 13 amino acids. The DNA for the CDR3 is TGTGCCAGCAGCTCTTTCTCTGGAAACACCATATATTTT. Its protein is CASSSFSGNTIYF.

J is TRBJ2-7 and V is TRBV6-5, with 10 nucleotides matching TRBD1. CDR1 is MNHEY, CDR2 SVGAGI, per germline. The CDR3 contains 14 residues. The trim removed 7 bases at V and 4 bases at J, leaving 7 bases unmatched. CDR3 sequence: CASIWTGGIYEQYF. In nucleotides, the CDR3 is TGTGCCAGCATTTGGACAGGGGGTATATACGAGCAGTACTTC.

The gene calls are TRBV5-1 and TRBJ1-1; a weak D match, TRBD1 (5 bases). Germline CDR1 SGHRS, CDR2 YFSETQ. The CDR3 totals 11 residues. V lost 4 bases and J lost 6, with 7 bases in between. The CDR3 DNA is TGCGCCAGCAGCAAGGGGTCTGAAGCTTTCTTT. It yields the protein CASSKGSEAFF.

A word on this clone: A junction boundary mismatches the germline segment, possibly from a read error. V is TRBV3-1 (or the pseudogene TRBV3-2) and J is TRBJ2-5, with D maybe TRBD1 (6 bases). Germline V CDR1 and CDR2: LGHDT, YNNKEL (reference sequence). The CDR3 has 13 residues. This chain's CDR3 is CASSRPPSHRAHF. The CDR3 DNA reads TGTGCCAGCAGCCGACCCCCGAGCCACAGGGCGCACTTC.

V is TRBV3-1 (or the pseudogene TRBV3-2) and J is TRBJ2-1; D gene uncertain. CDR3 length: 14 residues. V gave up 0 bases and J gave up 4 bases, with 7 bases separating them. CDR1 and CDR2 from the germline V gene are LGHDT and YNNKEL (reference sequence). The chain's CDR3 is CASSQDPYYNEQFF. Written as DNA, the CDR3 is TGTGCCAGCAGCCAAGATCCCTATTACAATGAGCAGTTCTTC.

This CDR3 is CASSQDRSLAGPDTQYF. CDR3 nucleotides: TGTGCCAGCAGCCAAGATCGCTCGCTCGCGGGTCCAGATACGCAGTATTTT. The V gene is TRBV3-1 (or the pseudogene TRBV3-2), the J gene TRBJ2-3; D may be TRBD2 (5 bases). The V gene lost 0 bases and the J gene lost 4 bases, with 17 bases spanning the gap. Germline lookup yields CDR1 LGHDT and CDR2 YNNKEL (reference sequence). The CDR3 has 17 amino acids.

The chain couples TRBV19 to TRBJ1-5; D perhaps matches TRBD1 (6 bases). Germline CDR1 reads LNHDA; CDR2 reads SQIVND (reference sequence). V was shortened by 5 bases and J by 7 bases, with 12 bases between the two germline ends. The CDR3 sequence is 13 residues long. The CDR3: CASSRGAEQPQHF. CDR3 coding DNA: TGTGCCAGTAGTCGGGGGGCCGAGCAGCCCCAGCATTTT.

The chain couples TRBV7-7 to TRBJ1-1; D is uncertain. The CDR3 covers 15 residues. V lost 6 bases and J 1 base, leaving 15 bases between the germline ends. The V gene's germline CDR1 is SSHAT and CDR2 FNYEAQ (reference sequence). The CDR3 bases are TGTGCCAGCAGTCCTCGGGGTCCCCGGAACACTGAAGCTTTCTTT. Translated, it gives CASSPRGPRNTEAFF.

The chain couples TRBV28 to TRBJ1-3, with D tentatively TRBD1 (5 bases). Germline lookup yields CDR1 MDHEN and CDR2 SYDVKM. V lost 10 bases and J 0 bases, leaving 16 bases between the germline ends. The CDR3 has 15 amino acids. The CDR3 spells CATFNGGYSGNTIYF. The CDR3 DNA is TGTGCCACGTTCAACGGGGGGTACTCTGGAAACACCATATATTTT. The variable domain in full, completed from reference TRBV28 and TRBJ1-3, reads DVKVTQSSRYLVKRTGEKVFLECVQDMDHENMFWYRQDPGLGLRLIYFSYDVKMKEKGDIPEGYSVSREKKERFSLILESASTNQTSMYLCATFNGGYSGNTIYFGEGSWLTVV.

This chain links TRBV13 with TRBJ2-1; tentative D call: TRBD1 (5 bases). CDR3 size: 17 residues. V was shortened by 5 bases and J by 3 bases, with 20 bases between the two germline ends. Germline-derived CDR1 and CDR2 are PRHDT and FYEKMQ (reference sequence). In nucleotides, the CDR3 is TGTGCCAGCAGCCCTCGTTCCCCCAGGACACACTACAATGAGCAGTTCTTC. Protein product: CASSPRSPRTHYNEQFF.

The chain couples TRBV5-4 to TRBJ2-7; no firm D call. The V end was cut by 2 bases, the J end by 5 bases, with 11 bases between. The CDR3 totals 13 residues. The germline V gene encodes CDR1 SGHNT and CDR2 YYREEE (reference sequence). Written as DNA, the CDR3 is TGTGCCAGCAGCTTCCGAGGTTCCGACGAGCAGTACTTC. Encoded protein: CASSFRGSDEQYF.

J is TRBJ2-6 and V is TRBV3-1 (or the pseudogene TRBV3-2); TRBD2 matches at 12 bases. Trimming cost V 6 bases and J 0 bases; bases outside gene matches: 12. In germline, CDR1 is LGHDT, CDR2 YNNKEL (reference sequence). The CDR3 contains 20 residues. The CDR3 DNA is TGTGCCAGCAGTCCTAAATGGTTACTAGCGGGAGGCTCTGGGGCCAACGTCCTGACTTTC. It codes for CASSPKWLLAGGSGANVLTF.

The chain combines TRBV14 with TRBJ1-6; D is undetermined. Germline loops: CDR1 SGHDN, CDR2 FVKESK. V lost 4 bases and J 8 bases, leaving 15 bases between the germline ends. The CDR3 is 15 residues long. This chain's CDR3 is CASSRTRAQDSPLHF. CDR3 DNA: TGTGCCAGCAGCCGGACGAGGGCCCAAGATTCACCCCTCCACTTT.

J is TRBJ2-3 and V is TRBV9, with D perhaps matching TRBD1 (6 bases). Trimming pared 2 bases from V and 1 base from J, leaving 11 bases between. The CDR3 loop spans 15 amino acids. The germline V gene has CDR1 SGDLS and CDR2 YYNGEE. CDR3: CASSVLQGGTDTQYF. In nucleotides, the CDR3 is TGTGCCAGCAGCGTCTTACAGGGAGGCACAGATACGCAGTATTTT.